These T cell receptor beta chains were read from a single sample in a study of CD8 T cells in Susac syndrome. TCRdb re-called the immunoSEQ multiplex PCR reads with MiXCR, one entry per CDR3 protein. The sample includes more than 150,000 distinct CDR3 sequences, 85% to 95% of them seen just once. Sequences were obtained from CD4+ T cells from PBMCs. The receptor set was obtained from a human donor with Susac syndrome. The CDR3 runs from the conserved cysteine through the conserved F or W. Fields, in order: J gene, D gene, V gene, clone size, CDR3 DNA, CDR3 protein. D genes are given only for firm matches. The size field is filled for only some rows; it gives once, few, many or a size class.

J gene: TRBJ1-6
D gene: -
V gene: TRBV6-2/TRBV6-3
clone size: -
CDR3 DNA: TGTGCCAGCAGTTACGGAAGGGGGTTTTCACCCCTCCACTTT
CDR3 protein: CASSYGRGFSPLHF

J gene: TRBJ2-3
D gene: TRBD2
V gene: TRBV4-1
clone size: -
CDR3 DNA: TGCGCCAGCAGCCAACAGCCTAGCGGGAGGTCAGATACGCAGTATTTT
CDR3 protein: CASSQQPSGRSDTQYF

J gene: TRBJ2-4
D gene: TRBD1
V gene: TRBV20-1
clone size: -
CDR3 DNA: TGCAGTGCTAGTCCCCCTATGGGACAGGGTCAAAACATTCAGTACTTC
CDR3 protein: CSASPPMGQGQNIQYF

J gene: TRBJ2-5
D gene: TRBD2
V gene: TRBV9
clone size: -
CDR3 DNA: TGTGCCAGCAGCGTAACGGGGGGGATCAAAGAGACCCAGTACTTC
CDR3 protein: CASSVTGGIKETQYF

J gene: TRBJ1-5
D gene: TRBD1
V gene: TRBV7-8
clone size: -
CDR3 DNA: TGTGCCAGCAGCTTATTGGGACAGGGGGGTAATCAGCCCCAGCATTTT
CDR3 protein: CASSLLGQGGNQPQHF

J gene: TRBJ2-1
D gene: -
V gene: TRBV29-1
clone size: -
CDR3 DNA: TGCAGCGTTGCGGGTCACAATGAGCAGTTCTTC
CDR3 protein: CSVAGHNEQFF

J gene: TRBJ2-1
D gene: -
V gene: TRBV12-3/TRBV12-4
clone size: -
CDR3 DNA: TGTGCCAGCAGTCCGGTGAATGAGCAGTTCTTC
CDR3 protein: CASSPVNEQFF

J gene: TRBJ1-5
D gene: -
V gene: TRBV2
clone size: once
CDR3 DNA: TGTGCCAGCAGCTCCAGGGGTCGCGATCAGCCCCAGCATTTT
CDR3 protein: CASSSRGRDQPQHF

J gene: TRBJ2-1
D gene: TRBD1
V gene: TRBV7-2
clone size: -
CDR3 DNA: TGTGCCAGCAGCTCCCAGGACAGGGGGCCCGATGAGCAGTTCTTC
CDR3 protein: CASSSQDRGPDEQFF

J gene: TRBJ2-5
D gene: -
V gene: TRBV19
clone size: -
CDR3 DNA: TGTGCCAGTAGTATTGTGCGGGCGGAGACCCAGTACTTC
CDR3 protein: CASSIVRAETQYF

J gene: TRBJ2-7
D gene: -
V gene: TRBV4-1
clone size: -
CDR3 DNA: TGCGCCAGCAGCCGGGAGACGGTCTCCTACGAGCAGTACTTC
CDR3 protein: CASSRETVSYEQYF

J gene: TRBJ2-7
D gene: -
V gene: TRBV7-9
clone size: once
CDR3 DNA: TGTGCCAGCAGCACGACAGGAGGTCCCTACGAGCAGTACTTC
CDR3 protein: CASSTTGGPYEQYF

J gene: TRBJ2-5
D gene: -
V gene: TRBV7-8
clone size: -
CDR3 DNA: TGTGCCAGCAGCTTAGTGGAGGTCGGGGAGACCCAGTACTTC
CDR3 protein: CASSLVEVGETQYF

J gene: TRBJ1-2
D gene: -
V gene: TRBV6-1
clone size: -
CDR3 DNA: TGTGCCAGCAGTGGGGAATATGGCTACACCTTC
CDR3 protein: CASSGEYGYTF

J gene: TRBJ2-7
D gene: -
V gene: TRBV20-1
clone size: -
CDR3 DNA: TGCAGTGCTAGAATTGGAGGGACGGGGTACTTC
CDR3 protein: CSARIGGTGYF

J gene: TRBJ2-3
D gene: TRBD2
V gene: TRBV6-1
clone size: -
CDR3 DNA: TGTGCCAGCAGTGAATATAAGCGGGGGAAGACCACAGATACGCAGTATTTT
CDR3 protein: CASSEYKRGKTTDTQYF

J gene: TRBJ2-3
D gene: TRBD2
V gene: TRBV20-1
clone size: -
CDR3 DNA: TGCAGTGCTAGCCGAGCGGGGGACATCACAGATACGCAGTATTTT
CDR3 protein: CSASRAGDITDTQYF

J gene: TRBJ1-2
D gene: -
V gene: TRBV11-2
clone size: -
CDR3 DNA: TGTGCCAGCAGCTACCGATCGGTCTTCGATGGCTACACCTTC
CDR3 protein: CASSYRSVFDGYTF

J gene: TRBJ1-5
D gene: -
V gene: TRBV4-1
clone size: -
CDR3 DNA: TGCGCCAGCAGGACGACACAGGGAAATCAGCCCCAGCATTTT
CDR3 protein: CASRTTQGNQPQHF

J gene: TRBJ2-7
D gene: -
V gene: TRBV5-4
clone size: -
CDR3 DNA: TGTGCCAGCAGCTCGCGGGCTATAGGACAGTACTTC
CDR3 protein: CASSSRAIGQYF

J gene: TRBJ1-4
D gene: -
V gene: TRBV6-1
clone size: -
CDR3 DNA: TGTGCCAGCAGTGGAGAGGAAAAACTGTTTTTT
CDR3 protein: CASSGEEKLFF

J gene: TRBJ2-7
D gene: TRBD2
V gene: TRBV5-6
clone size: -
CDR3 DNA: TGTGCCAGCAGCTTGGGGCTAGCGGTGGGCGAGCAGTACTTC
CDR3 protein: CASSLGLAVGEQYF

J gene: TRBJ1-1
D gene: -
V gene: TRBV7-9
clone size: -
CDR3 DNA: TGTGCCAGCAGCTTAAATGGCAGGGGAGCTTTCTTT
CDR3 protein: CASSLNGRGAFF

J gene: TRBJ1-2
D gene: -
V gene: TRBV20-1
clone size: -
CDR3 DNA: TGCAGTGCTAGAGACGGGGGGGCGGTCGGCTACACCTTC
CDR3 protein: CSARDGGAVGYTF

J gene: TRBJ1-1
D gene: -
V gene: TRBV27
clone size: -
CDR3 DNA: TGTGCCAGCACGGGGGCCATGAACACTGAAGCTTTCTTT
CDR3 protein: CASTGAMNTEAFF

J gene: TRBJ2-5
D gene: TRBD1
V gene: TRBV25-1
clone size: -
CDR3 DNA: TGTGCAGCGACCGGACAGGGCCTTGATGAGACCCAGTACTTC
CDR3 protein: CAATGQGLDETQYF

J gene: TRBJ2-3
D gene: TRBD2
V gene: TRBV3-1
clone size: -
CDR3 DNA: TGTGCCAGCAGCCAAGGAGCGGGGGCCGGAGATACGCAGTATTTT
CDR3 protein: CASSQGAGAGDTQYF

J gene: TRBJ2-7
D gene: -
V gene: TRBV20-1
clone size: -
CDR3 DNA: TGCAGTGCTAGAGCAGTCCTAGCCTACGAGCAGTACTTC
CDR3 protein: CSARAVLAYEQYF

J gene: TRBJ1-6
D gene: -
V gene: TRBV10-3
clone size: -
CDR3 DNA: TGTGCCATCAGTGCTGGGGCGGAAAATTCACCCCTCCACTTT
CDR3 protein: CAISAGAENSPLHF

J gene: TRBJ2-5
D gene: -
V gene: TRBV20-1
clone size: -
CDR3 DNA: TGCAGTGCCGCCACTTGGGCAGGCGTCTACCAAGAGACCCAGTACTTC
CDR3 protein: CSAATWAGVYQETQYF

J gene: TRBJ2-1
D gene: -
V gene: TRBV2
clone size: -
CDR3 DNA: TGTGCCAGCAGCTCCCACCGCGATGAGCAGTTCTTC
CDR3 protein: CASSSHRDEQFF

J gene: TRBJ2-1
D gene: TRBD1
V gene: TRBV5-1
clone size: -
CDR3 DNA: TGCGCCAGCAGCCGTACCCCGGGACAGGGGTACAATGAGCAGTTCTTC
CDR3 protein: CASSRTPGQGYNEQFF

J gene: TRBJ1-1
D gene: -
V gene: TRBV12-3/TRBV12-4
clone size: -
CDR3 DNA: TGTGCCAGCAGTGAAGCCGGGACGGCTAACACTGAAGCTTTCTTT
CDR3 protein: CASSEAGTANTEAFF

J gene: TRBJ2-6
D gene: -
V gene: TRBV29-1
clone size: -
CDR3 DNA: TGCAGCGTTGACGAGGGGACAACTGGGGCCAACGTCCTGACTTTC
CDR3 protein: CSVDEGTTGANVLTF

J gene: TRBJ2-3
D gene: -
V gene: TRBV5-4
clone size: -
CDR3 DNA: TGTGCCAGCAGCCCCAGTCTTGCAGATACGCAGTATTTT
CDR3 protein: CASSPSLADTQYF

J gene: TRBJ2-3
D gene: -
V gene: TRBV5-4
clone size: -
CDR3 DNA: TGTGCCAGCAGCTTGGTGCGGGGCCCCTCCGCCACAGATACGCAGTATTTT
CDR3 protein: CASSLVRGPSATDTQYF

J gene: TRBJ1-1
D gene: -
V gene: TRBV29-1
clone size: -
CDR3 DNA: TGCAGCGTTGGACGTACAGGGAACACTGAAGCTTTCTTT
CDR3 protein: CSVGRTGNTEAFF

J gene: TRBJ1-6
D gene: TRBD1
V gene: TRBV7-2
clone size: -
CDR3 DNA: TGTGCCAGCAGCTTAGCCGGGACAGGCGCGGCCCTTAATTCACCCCTCCACTTT
CDR3 protein: CASSLAGTGAALNSPLHF

J gene: TRBJ1-2
D gene: TRBD1
V gene: TRBV25-1
clone size: -
CDR3 DNA: TGTGCCAGCAGTGAATGGGGACAGCAAATGAGCTCTGGCTACACCTTC
CDR3 protein: CASSEWGQQMSSGYTF

J gene: TRBJ2-7
D gene: -
V gene: TRBV29-1
clone size: few
CDR3 DNA: TGCAGCGTTGTCGACTACGAGCAGTACTTC
CDR3 protein: CSVVDYEQYF

J gene: TRBJ2-5
D gene: -
V gene: TRBV20-1
clone size: -
CDR3 DNA: TGCAGTGCTAGAGATCCGAAAACAGGCGGCGAGACCCAGTACTTC
CDR3 protein: CSARDPKTGGETQYF

J gene: TRBJ2-3
D gene: -
V gene: TRBV5-1
clone size: -
CDR3 DNA: TGCGCCAGCAGGGGGGTTAGCACAGATACGCAGTATTTT
CDR3 protein: CASRGVSTDTQYF

J gene: TRBJ2-1
D gene: -
V gene: TRBV14
clone size: -
CDR3 DNA: TGTGCCAGCAGCCAAGTGGGCGGGGGCTCCCAGTTCTTC
CDR3 protein: CASSQVGGGSQFF

J gene: TRBJ1-2
D gene: -
V gene: TRBV29-1
clone size: -
CDR3 DNA: TGCAGCGTTGAATCGGCAGGGGCCAAAGGCTACACCTTC
CDR3 protein: CSVESAGAKGYTF

J gene: TRBJ2-7
D gene: -
V gene: TRBV27
clone size: -
CDR3 DNA: TGTGCCAGCAGTCCCCCGGTGCCGCGTGGGTACGAGCAGTACTTC
CDR3 protein: CASSPPVPRGYEQYF

J gene: TRBJ2-5
D gene: TRBD1
V gene: TRBV27
clone size: -
CDR3 DNA: TGTGCCAGCAGTTTCACGCCCGGGGGGACAGGGTGGGGACAGACCCAGTACTTC
CDR3 protein: CASSFTPGGTGWGQTQYF